This TCR beta chain was sequenced for a study of shared clonotypes between healthy human individuals. TCRdb keeps only in-frame clones here, not all; method: immunoSEQ multiplex PCR. This sample has about 820,000 clones, with nearly 95% found just once. Remarks on this clone: The target antigen is unknown.

Naive CD8 cells lacked CD45RO, underwent positive selection for CCR7 and left out terminally differentiated effector memory CD45RA+ cells. Study-level findings and limits: Compared with memory subsets, naive subsets generally had larger estimated richness.

After removal of 5 bases from V and 3 bases from J, the junction contained 9 bases not matched to a gene. CDR3 length: 16 residues. CDR1 is SGHAT, CDR2 FQNNGV, per germline. The chain has TRBV11-2 and TRBJ2-1; 8 bases agree with TRBD1. This receptor was taken from a man younger than 45 in good health. Sequencing was done on a sample of naive CD8+ T cells sorted from blood. CDR3 sequence (DNA): TGTGCCAGCAGCACCGCCCCGGACAGGGTCTACAATGAGCAGTTCTTC. It is translated as CASSTAPDRVYNEQFF.